A single T cell receptor beta chain is shown here with its context. This table comes from immunoSEQ multiplex PCR, and its TCRdb copy is limited to in-frame clones, with some not included. The sample lists some 30,000 clones, roughly 92% occurring once. Per germline, CDR1 LNHDA and CDR2 SQIVND (reference sequence). V dropped 3 bases and J dropped 2; count of bases not matched to a gene: 7. CDR3 length: 15 residues. The data derive from a study of technical replicates of blood from several donors. Sequencing used PBMCs. The chain carries TRBV19 and TRBJ2-7; 7 nucleotides line up with TRBD2. The receptor was derived from a human donor in good health. Some clones in this sample may be carry-over from other donors' samples. The CDR3 nucleotides are TGTGCCAGTAGTATTTCGGGGGAGGGTACCTACGAGCAGTACTTC. This gives the protein CASSISGEGTYEQYF.